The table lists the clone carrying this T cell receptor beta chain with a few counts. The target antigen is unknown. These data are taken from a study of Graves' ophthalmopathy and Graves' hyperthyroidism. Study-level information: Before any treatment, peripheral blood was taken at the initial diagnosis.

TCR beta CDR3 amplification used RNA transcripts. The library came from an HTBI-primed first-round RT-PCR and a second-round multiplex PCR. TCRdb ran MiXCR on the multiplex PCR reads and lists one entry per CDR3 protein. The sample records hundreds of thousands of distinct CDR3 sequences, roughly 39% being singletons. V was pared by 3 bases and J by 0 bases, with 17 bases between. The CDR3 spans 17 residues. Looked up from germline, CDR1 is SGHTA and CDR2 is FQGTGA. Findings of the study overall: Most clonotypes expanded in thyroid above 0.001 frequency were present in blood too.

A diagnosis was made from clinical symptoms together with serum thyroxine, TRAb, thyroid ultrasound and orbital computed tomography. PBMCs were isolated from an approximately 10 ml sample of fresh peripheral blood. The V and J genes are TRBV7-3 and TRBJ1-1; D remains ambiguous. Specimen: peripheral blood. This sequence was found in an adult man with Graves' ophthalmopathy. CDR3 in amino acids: CASSLTGITQMNTEAFF. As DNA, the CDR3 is TGTGCCAGCAGCTTGACCGGGATCACACAAATGAACACTGAAGCTTTCTTT.